This T cell receptor beta chain was sequenced in a study of T cells after posttransplantation cyclophosphamide. Overall study results and limits: Blood and skin or GI T cell repertoires showed limited TRB overlap.

Using immunoSEQ multiplex PCR, the repertoire was profiled, and TCRdb retains in-frame clones only, with some absent. The sample contains tens of thousands of clones, none of them singletons. This clone has ten or more counts. Its specificity is unknown. The receptor was isolated from a woman aged 60-70 years in good health, CMV-negative, and a related stem cell transplant donor. The sample taken for sequencing was PBMCs.

The CDR3 bases are TGTGCCAGCAGTAGGACAGGGGTGAACACTGAAGCTTTCTTT. It encodes CASSRTGVNTEAFF. The rearrangement links TRBV2 to TRBJ1-1; 9 bases are a match to TRBD1. Trimming took 5 bases from V and 0 from J; bases not matched to a gene: 1. This CDR3 is 14 amino acids long. From germline, CDR1 is SNHLY and CDR2 FYNNEI.